One and the same sample provided the 27 T cell receptor beta chains below, sequenced in a study of OX40 agonist ivuxolimab in advanced cancers. Some clones are missing from TCRdb's copy, which holds only in-frame ones; the method was immunoSEQ multiplex PCR. The table includes tens of thousands of clones, around 83% detected once. This material consisted of CD4+ or CD8+ T cells sorted from blood, taken in a trial of the OX40 agonist ivuxolimab. Receptor source: an adult with an advanced solid tumor such as melanoma, head and neck, liver or kidney cancer.

The chain employs TRBV4-3 and TRBJ2-7, with TRBD2 matching 8 bases. This CDR3 comprises 15 residues. V lost 1 base to trimming and J lost 7 bases; unmatched junction nucleotides: 9. Per germline, CDR1 LGHNA and CDR2 YSLEER. This chain's CDR3 is CASSQGAAGVREQYF. The CDR3 region has the DNA TGCGCCAGCAGCCAAGGGGCAGCGGGAGTTAGGGAGCAGTACTTC.

This chain links TRBV21-1 with TRBJ1-5; the D call TRBD1 from the table was never checked on the DNA. TRBV21-1 is given as a pseudogene. This CDR3 is built from 13 residues. CDR3 sequence reads: CASSEEQGQPQHF. The CDR3 DNA follows: TGTGCCAGCAGCGAAGAACAGGGTCAGCCCCAGCATTTT.

This rearrangement joins TRBV6-5 to TRBJ1-4; tentatively, D is TRBD1 (5 bases). CDR1 MNHEY and CDR2 SVGAGI come from the germline V gene. Trimming removed 6 bases at V and 7 bases at J, with 15 bases between. The length of the CDR3 is 14 residues. Here the CDR3 reads CASRVNRGSEKLFF. For the CDR3, the DNA is TGTGCCAGCAGGGTGAATCGGGGGAGTGAAAAACTGTTTTTT.

This clone was found once. This sequence joins TRBV30 and TRBJ2-3; either TRBD1 or TRBD2 may supply D (5 bases each). The CDR3 is 14 residues long. Trimming cost V 0 bases and J 1 base, with 8 bases left between them. Per the germline V gene, CDR1 is GTSNPN and CDR2 is SVGIG (reference sequence). In nucleotides, the CDR3 is TGTGCCTGGAGTGTACGGGGCGGCACAGATACGCAGTATTTT. Its protein product is CAWSVRGGTDTQYF.

The chain employs TRBV6-5 and TRBJ1-1; D remains unclear. There are 13 residues in the CDR3. Trimming cost V 5 bases and J 0 bases, with 7 bases left between them. Germline CDR1 reads MNHEY; CDR2 reads SVGAGI. CDR3 region: CASSEHVNTEAFF. Here the CDR3 DNA reads TGTGCCAGCAGTGAACACGTGAACACTGAAGCTTTCTTT.

This chain joins TRBV21-1 and TRBJ2-7; the table's D call of TRBD1 was not tested on the DNA. TRBV21-1 represents a pseudogene. The CDR3 has 13 residues. The chain's CDR3 is CASRAGGSYEQYF. CDR3 DNA sequence: TGTGCCAGCAGGGCAGGGGGATCCTACGAGCAGTACTTC.

This chain connects TRBV15 to TRBJ2-3; TRBD2 aligns across 13 bases. Germline V CDR1 and CDR2: LNHNV, YYDKDF (reference sequence). The junction had 5 bases not matched to a gene; V was cut back by 2 bases and J by 6 bases. The CDR3 totals 16 residues. The CDR3 DNA sequence: TGTGCCACCAGCAGATGGACTAGCGGGAGTGGCGATACGCAGTATTTT. This codes for CATSRWTSGSGDTQYF.

This sequence joins TRBV21-1 and TRBJ1-5; the D segment call TRBD1 is taken from the table without a DNA check. TRBV21-1 represents a pseudogene. There are 18 residues in the CDR3. CDR3 sequence (DNA): TGTGCCAGCAGCAAACTCCGGGACAGGGTTTATAGCAATCAGCCCCAGCATTTT. This translates into CASSKLRDRVYSNQPQHF.

The chain recombines TRBV7-9 with TRBJ2-1; 7 bases match TRBD2. The CDR3 is made up of 14 amino acids. CDR1 and CDR2 from the germline V gene are SEHNR and FQNEAQ (reference sequence). Trimming took 1 base from V and 6 from J; bases not matched to a gene: 3. Here the CDR3 DNA reads TGTGCCAGCAGCTTAGAGTGGGGGGGCAATGAGCAGTTCTTC. Protein sequence: CASSLEWGGNEQFF.

The chain employs TRBV7-9 and TRBJ2-4; D perhaps matches TRBD2 (5 bases). Germline CDR1 and CDR2: SEHNR and FQNEAQ (reference sequence). The CDR3 consists of 14 residues. Trimming cost V 5 bases and J 8 bases, with 16 bases left between them. This CDR3 is CASSPGVSLDIQYF. CDR3 nucleotides: TGTGCCAGCAGCCCCGGGGTTAGTCTAGACATTCAGTACTTC.

CDR3 loop: CASSLVPGQPPYGYTF. The CDR3 bases are TGTGCCAGCAGCTTAGTACCGGGACAACCGCCCTATGGCTACACCTTC. V and J are TRBV7-9 and TRBJ1-2; tentatively, D is TRBD1 (6 bases). Between the trimmed V and J ends, which lost 1 base and 4 bases, there was a span of 16 bases. Germline-derived CDR1 and CDR2 are SEHNR and FQNEAQ (reference sequence). This CDR3 comprises 16 residues.

The rearrangement uses TRBV4-1 and TRBJ2-3; unclear D gene. CDR3 size: 14 residues. The V end was cut by 6 bases, the J end by 2 bases, with 12 bases between. The germline V gene encodes CDR1 MGHRA and CDR2 YSYEKL. CDR3 protein: CASSLNFLTDTQYF. The CDR3 DNA sequence: TGCGCCAGCAGTCTTAACTTTCTCACAGATACGCAGTATTTT.

The rearrangement joins TRBV11-2 to TRBJ2-7; D unresolved. The CDR3 loop spans 12 amino acids. V was trimmed by 2 bases and J by 6 bases, leaving 8 bases between them. Germline V lookup: CDR1 SGHAT, CDR2 FQNNGV. The CDR3 DNA follows: TGTGCCAGCAGCTTATTGGGGTCCGAGCAGTACTTC. Protein: CASSLLGSEQYF.

V is TRBV6-1 and J is TRBJ2-3; D may be TRBD1 (5 bases). The germline CDR1 and CDR2 sequences are MNHNS and SASEGT. The CDR3 extends over 13 amino acids. V gave up 3 bases and J gave up 10 bases, with 14 bases separating them. The CDR3: CASSEGQAPSQYF. In DNA form, the CDR3 reads TGTGCCAGCAGTGAGGGGCAGGCTCCTTCGCAGTATTTT.

The rearrangement links TRBV10-3 to TRBJ2-3, with D possibly being TRBD1 or TRBD2 (5 bases each). V was cut by 4 bases and J by 0 bases, with 8 bases left in between. Germline V CDR1 and CDR2: ENHRY, SYGVKD. The CDR3 extends over 14 amino acids. CDR3 region: CAISAGGSTDTQYF. The CDR3 DNA follows: TGTGCCATCAGTGCTGGGGGAAGCACAGATACGCAGTATTTT.

J is TRBJ2-6 and V is TRBV6-5, with D hard to call. The germline CDR1 and CDR2 sequences are MNHEY and SVGAGI. The CDR3 loop spans 16 amino acids. The V end was cut by 0 bases, the J end by 1 base, with 7 bases between. CDR3 sequence reads: CASSYSIVSGANVLTF. The CDR3 region has the DNA TGTGCCAGCAGTTACTCGATAGTGTCTGGGGCCAACGTCCTGACTTTC.

The chain carries TRBV9 and TRBJ2-7; D perhaps matches TRBD1 (6 bases). Trimming cost V 0 bases and J 2 bases, with 12 bases left between them. CDR3 length equals 15 residues. CDR1 is SGDLS, CDR2 YYNGEE, per germline. CDR3 sequence: CASSVAEGGPYEQYF. In DNA, the CDR3 is TGTGCCAGCAGCGTAGCTGAAGGGGGACCCTACGAGCAGTACTTC. Full variable domain (outside the CDR3, taken from reference TRBV9 and TRBJ2-7): DSGVTQTPKHLITATGQRVTLRCSPRSGDLSVYWYQQSLDQGLQFLIQYYNGEERAKGNILERFSAQQFPDLHSELNLSSLELGDSALYFCASSVAEGGPYEQYFGPGTRLTVT.

The gene calls are TRBV9 and TRBJ2-6; D might be TRBD1 (6 bases). The CDR3 runs 15 residues. In germline, CDR1 is SGDLS, CDR2 YYNGEE. Trimming left V 3 bases short and J 2 bases short, with 9 bases between. Written as DNA, the CDR3 is TGTGCCAGCAGCGCCAGGGGTCCTGGGGCCAACGTCCTGACTTTC. Translating gives CASSARGPGANVLTF. The variable domain in full, with the rest retrieved from reference TRBV9 and TRBJ2-6, is DSGVTQTPKHLITATGQRVTLRCSPRSGDLSVYWYQQSLDQGLQFLIQYYNGEERAKGNILERFSAQQFPDLHSELNLSSLELGDSALYFCASSARGPGANVLTFGAGSRLTVL.

The genes are TRBV7-9 and TRBJ2-1, with D possibly matching TRBD1 (6 bases). Germline V gives CDR1 SEHNR, CDR2 FQNEAQ (reference sequence). This CDR3 spans 15 amino acids. The V end lost 1 base, the J end lost 4 bases, and 11 bases lay between the germline ends. For the CDR3, the DNA is TGTGCCAGCAGCTTAGAAGGACAGATATACAATGAGCAGTTCTTC. It yields the protein CASSLEGQIYNEQFF.

The chain is built from TRBV18 and TRBJ1-3, with D maybe TRBD1 (6 bases). This CDR3 has 15 amino acids. V dropped 3 bases and J dropped 4 bases, with 13 bases sitting between them. Germline V gene lookup returns CDR1 KGHSH and CDR2 LQKENI. The CDR3 spells CASSPDTGIGNTIYF. The CDR3 bases are TGTGCCAGCTCACCTGATACAGGGATCGGAAACACCATATATTTT.

This chain connects TRBV5-4 to TRBJ2-7; 8 bases are shared with TRBD2. Germline-derived CDR1 and CDR2 are SGHNT and YYREEE (reference sequence). The V segment lost 4 bases and the J segment 4 bases; nucleotides outside the gene matches: 7. This CDR3 contains 14 residues. The CDR3 loop reads CASSPGLASYEQYF. CDR3 DNA sequence: TGTGCCAGCAGCCCTGGACTAGCATCGTACGAGCAGTACTTC.

The chain recombines TRBV5-5 with TRBJ2-3; possibly TRBD1 for D (7 bases). Per germline, CDR1 SGHKS and CDR2 YYEKEE (reference sequence). V was clipped by 2 bases and J by 3 bases, with 13 bases between them. The CDR3 is 15 amino acids. The CDR3 loop reads CASSFGGGGTDTQYF. The DNA for the CDR3 is TGTGCCAGCAGCTTTGGAGGGGGCGGGACAGATACGCAGTATTTT. Supplemented by reference TRBV5-5 and TRBJ2-3, the full variable domain reads DAGVTQSPTHLIKTRGQQVTLRCSPISGHKSVSWYQQVLGQGPQFIFQYYEKEERGRGNFPDRFSARQFPNYSSELNVNALLLGDSALYLCASSFGGGGTDTQYFGPGTRLTVL.

The chain couples TRBV9 to TRBJ2-3, with 12 bases matching TRBD2. Germline lookup yields CDR1 SGDLS and CDR2 YYNGEE. J was trimmed by 4 bases and V by 4 bases; bases with no gene match: 13. The CDR3 runs 18 residues. DNA of the CDR3: TGTGCCAGCAGCACGAGAACCCTAGCGGGGGGGCCTGCAGATACGCAGTATTTT. It translates to CASSTRTLAGGPADTQYF.

This clone was picked up a small number of times. This sequence joins TRBV7-3 and TRBJ2-1; no clear D. Germline CDR1 reads SGHTA; CDR2 reads FQGTGA. V was pared by 0 bases and J by 9 bases, with 6 bases between. The CDR3 totals 12 residues. The CDR3 DNA follows: TGTGCCAGCAGCTTAACGTTGGGTGAGCAGTTCTTC. This translates into CASSLTLGEQFF. Full variable domain (rest looked up from reference TRBV7-3 and TRBJ2-1): GAGVSQTPSNKVTEKGKYVELRCDPISGHTALYWYRQSLGQGPEFLIYFQGTGAADDSGLPNDRFFAVRPEGSVSTLKIQRTERGDSAVYLCASSLTLGEQFFGPGTRLTVL.

Only a few counts were recorded for this clone. The gene calls are TRBV6-1 and TRBJ2-7; 8 bases align to TRBD1. The germline CDR1 and CDR2 sequences are MNHNS and SASEGT. The CDR3 length is 13 residues. After removal of 6 bases from V and 3 bases from J, the junction contained 4 bases not matched to a gene. DNA of the CDR3: TGTGCCAGCAGGGCGGGACAGGACTACGAGCAGTACTTC. It specifies CASRAGQDYEQYF.

The J gene is TRBJ2-3, the V gene TRBV6-5, with TRBD2 matching over 12 bases. The length of the CDR3 is 14 residues. Germline loops: CDR1 MNHEY, CDR2 SVGAGI. With 8 bases clipped from V and 4 bases from J, the junction kept 4 bases outside the gene matches. The CDR3 reads CASALAGGADTQYF. CDR3 nucleotides: TGTGCCAGCGCACTAGCGGGAGGCGCAGATACGCAGTATTTT.

V is TRBV27 and J is TRBJ2-5; maybe TRBD1 (5 bases). V was pared by 5 bases and J by 2 bases, with 12 bases between. This CDR3 is built from 14 residues. Germline V CDR1 and CDR2: MNHEY, SMNVEV (reference sequence). Written as DNA, the CDR3 is TGTGCCAGCAGTCCGCGGCAGGGACAAGAGACCCAGTACTTC. It codes for CASSPRQGQETQYF.